This TCR beta chain was recovered during a study of blood T cell repertoires in COVID-19. For the study at large: Acute and convalescent COVID-19 samples came from the United States, Italy and Spain.

Profiling relied on immunoSEQ multiplex PCR, and the TCRdb table lists in-frame clones only, not all of them. The sample contains around 480,000 clones, about 85% of which appear only once. There are 15 residues in the CDR3. From germline, CDR1 is SGHVS and CDR2 FNYEAQ. V lost 4 bases, J lost 5 bases, and 6 bases stayed unmatched. A single count supports this clone. This TCR was recovered from a woman under 30 who had recovered from COVID-19. Material: PBMCs or T cells enriched from blood (not recorded which). The chain employs TRBV7-6 and TRBJ2-1; 9 nucleotides line up with TRBD1. CDR3 coding DNA: TGTGCCAGCAGCTCACAGGGGGCCGTTGACAATGAGCAGTTCTTC. Amino acid sequence: CASSSQGAVDNEQFF. The whole variable domain, filled in from reference TRBV7-6 and TRBJ2-1, reads GAGVSQSPRYKVTKRGQDVALRCDPISGHVSLYWYRQALGQGPEFLTYFNYEAQQDKSGLPNDRFSAERPEGSISTLTIQRTEQRDSAMYRCASSSQGAVDNEQFFGPGTRLTVL.